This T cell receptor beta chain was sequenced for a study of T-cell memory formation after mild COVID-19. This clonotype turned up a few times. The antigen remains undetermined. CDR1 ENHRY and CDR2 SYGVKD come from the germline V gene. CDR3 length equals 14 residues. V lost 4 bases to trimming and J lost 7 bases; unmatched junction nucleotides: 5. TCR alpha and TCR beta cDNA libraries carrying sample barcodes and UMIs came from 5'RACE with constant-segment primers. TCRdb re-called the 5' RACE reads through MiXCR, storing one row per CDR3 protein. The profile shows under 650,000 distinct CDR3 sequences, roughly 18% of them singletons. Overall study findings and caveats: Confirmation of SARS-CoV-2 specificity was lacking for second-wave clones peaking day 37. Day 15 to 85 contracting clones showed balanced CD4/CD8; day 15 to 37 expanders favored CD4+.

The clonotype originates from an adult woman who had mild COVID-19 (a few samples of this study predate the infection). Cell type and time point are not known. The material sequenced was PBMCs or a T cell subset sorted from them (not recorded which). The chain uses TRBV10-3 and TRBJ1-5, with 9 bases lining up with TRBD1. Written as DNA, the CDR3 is TGTGCCATCAGTGCGGGACAGGGAAGGCAGCCCCAGCATTTT. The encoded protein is CAISAGQGRQPQHF.